Below are 24 T cell receptor beta chains sequenced from a single sample in a study of cytomegalovirus exposure and HLA in healthy donors. The PCR employed 60 Vbeta primers together with 13 Jbeta primers. Only in-frame clones appear in the TCRdb table, and some are missing; sequencing was by immunoSEQ multiplex PCR. This table holds 130,000 or so clones, roughly 70% found once. The sequencing sample was made of PBMCs. These TCRs come from a man aged 50-60 years in good health and CMV-seropositive.

The CDR3 DNA sequence: TGTGCCAGCAGCCCCTCCACCGGGGACACTGAAGCTTTCTTT. Translation: CASSPSTGDTEAFF. The chain couples TRBV7-8 to TRBJ1-1, with D unresolved. The germline gives CDR1 SGHVS, CDR2 FQNEAQ. The V and J ends lost 5 bases and 3 bases respectively, with 13 bases between them. This CDR3 spans 14 amino acids.

This clone was counted between two and nine times. The chain combines TRBV27 with TRBJ1-4, with 7 bases aligning to TRBD1. Germline V CDR1 and CDR2: MNHEY, SMNVEV (reference sequence). The CDR3 is 15 amino acids. Trimming cost V 4 bases and J 0 bases; bases outside gene matches: 2. The chain's CDR3 is CASSSQGATNEKLFF. The CDR3 DNA follows: TGTGCCAGCAGTTCTCAGGGGGCAACTAATGAAAAACTGTTTTTT.

This clone showed up just a few times. V and J are TRBV2 and TRBJ2-5; 7 bases are shared with TRBD1. V lost 6 bases and J lost 3; bases outside the gene matches: 4. The CDR3 covers 13 residues. The germline CDR1 and CDR2 sequences are SNHLY and FYNNEI. CDR3 amino acids: CASRRDREETQYF. DNA for the CDR3: TGTGCCAGCAGGCGCGACAGGGAAGAGACCCAGTACTTC.

The chain uses TRBV18 and TRBJ2-3, with unresolved D. Trimming cost V 3 bases and J 5 bases, with 6 bases left between them. There are 12 residues in the CDR3. The germline V gene encodes CDR1 KGHSH and CDR2 LQKENI. The CDR3 DNA follows: TGTGCCAGCTCACCTTCGAGAGATACGCAGTATTTT. It codes for CASSPSRDTQYF.

This rearrangement joins TRBV7-3 to TRBJ1-1; D is uncertain. The ends were cut back, 1 base at V and 3 bases at J, with 9 bases in the middle. The V gene's germline CDR1 is SGHTA and CDR2 FQGTGA. The CDR3 sequence is 14 residues long. The CDR3 is CASSLIGGDTEAFF. Written as DNA, the CDR3 is TGTGCCAGCAGCTTAATTGGCGGGGACACTGAAGCTTTCTTT. The full variable domain, its missing parts supplied by reference TRBV7-3 and TRBJ1-1, is GAGVSQTPSNKVTEKGKYVELRCDPISGHTALYWYRQSLGQGPEFLIYFQGTGAADDSGLPNDRFFAVRPEGSVSTLKIQRTERGDSAVYLCASSLIGGDTEAFFGQGTRLTVV.

This clone was recorded once. The chain employs TRBV2 and TRBJ1-4, with D unresolved. The length of the CDR3 is 17 residues. Between the trimmed V and J ends, which lost 5 bases and 3 bases, there was a span of 19 bases. The germline gives CDR1 SNHLY, CDR2 FYNNEI. CDR3 amino acids: CASSPGVILSANEKLFF. As DNA, the CDR3 is TGTGCCAGCAGTCCCGGGGTTATACTGTCTGCTAATGAAAAACTGTTTTTT.

The V call is TRBV4-3, the J call TRBJ1-5; weak D call: TRBD1 (6 bases). Germline-derived CDR1 and CDR2 are LGHNA and YSLEER. The V gene lost 2 bases and the J gene lost 0 bases, with 8 bases spanning the gap. This CDR3 spans 15 amino acids. CDR3 sequence: CASSQTQGSNQPQHF. The CDR3 nucleotides read TGCGCCAGCAGCCAAACACAGGGTAGCAATCAGCCCCAGCATTTT.

This clone was detected only a few times. The chain joins TRBV5-1 to TRBJ2-5; TRBD2 is a possible D gene (6 bases). Trimming cost V 0 bases and J 5 bases, with 14 bases left between them. Germline V CDR1 and CDR2: SGHRS, YFSETQ. This CDR3 region has 15 residues. CDR3 DNA sequence: TGCGCCAGCAGCTTGGCGGGACTCGGAGGGGAGACCCAGTACTTC. Residues: CASSLAGLGGETQYF.

The chain couples TRBV13 to TRBJ2-3, with 9 bases lining up with TRBD1. The CDR3 extends over 15 amino acids. Germline V CDR1 and CDR2: PRHDT, FYEKMQ (reference sequence). V shed 6 bases, J shed 7 bases, and the junction held 11 bases outside the gene matches. CDR3 bases: TGTGCCAGCAGTGGCGGACAGGGGTGGGAGAATACGCAGTATTTT. Its protein is CASSGGQGWENTQYF.

There are a few counts of this clone. The chain links TRBV10-1 to TRBJ2-7, with 9 bases fitting TRBD2. The CDR3 is 19 amino acids. After removal of 2 bases from V and 2 bases from J, the junction contained 16 bases not matched to a gene. Germline assignment: CDR1 WNHNN and CDR2 SYGVQD (reference sequence). The chain's CDR3 is CASSELFGLATSFPYEQYF. Written as DNA, the CDR3 is TGCGCCAGCAGTGAGCTTTTTGGACTAGCGACCTCCTTTCCCTACGAGCAGTACTTC.

This clone was picked up a small number of times. This chain links TRBV4-2 with TRBJ2-1; 15 nucleotides agree with TRBD2. Germline V CDR1 and CDR2: LGHNA, YNFKEQ. The junction had 13 bases not matched to a gene; V was cut back by 1 base and J by 9 bases. The CDR3 length is 19 residues. The CDR3 nucleotides read TGTGCCAGCAGCCAAGGCCTACCCTGGGGGGGACTAGCGGGAGGTGAGCAGTTCTTC. It specifies CASSQGLPWGGLAGGEQFF.

CDR3 nucleotide sequence: TGTGCCAGCAGCTCGAAAAGGACTAGCGGGAGTGGGAATGAGCAGTTCTTC. Its translation is CASSSKRTSGSGNEQFF. V is TRBV5-5 and J is TRBJ2-1, with TRBD2 matching over 13 bases. The germline gives CDR1 SGHKS, CDR2 YYEKEE (reference sequence). The ends lost 3 bases at V and 7 bases at J; junction bases unmatched: 10. The CDR3 length is 17 residues.

This chain links TRBV6-1 with TRBJ1-1; 9 bases agree with TRBD1. Germline V lookup: CDR1 MNHNS, CDR2 SASEGT. CDR3 length: 12 amino acids. V was pared by 6 bases and J by 11 bases, with 7 bases of the junction left unmatched. CDR3 amino acids: CASRSGTGHAFF. Written as DNA, the CDR3 is TGTGCCAGCAGGTCCGGGACAGGGCACGCTTTCTTT.

The CDR3: CASSQDRNRLTEAFF. The DNA of the CDR3 is TGCGCCAGCAGCCAAGATCGAAATCGGTTGACTGAAGCTTTCTTT. The rearrangement links TRBV4-1 to TRBJ1-1; D not certain. The germline V and J ends were trimmed by 0 bases and 5 bases, with 13 bases remaining between them. Germline loops: CDR1 MGHRA, CDR2 YSYEKL. There are 15 residues in the CDR3.

This chain joins TRBV4-2 and TRBJ1-6; 9 bases fit TRBD1. Germline V lookup: CDR1 LGHNA, CDR2 YNFKEQ. J gave up 7 bases and V 3 bases, and 4 bases lay outside the gene matches. This CDR3 region has 15 residues. The CDR3 DNA reads as TGTGCCAGCAGCCATGGACAGGGGTTCAATTCACCCCTCCACTTT. It yields the protein CASSHGQGFNSPLHF.

V is TRBV4-2 and J is TRBJ2-5; no clear D gene. Germline V gene lookup returns CDR1 LGHNA and CDR2 YNFKEQ. V lost 0 bases, J lost 5 bases, and 16 bases lay in between. The CDR3 contains 16 residues. As DNA, the CDR3 is TGTGCCAGCAGCCAAGATCAGGCTCAACCGACGGAGACCCAGTACTTC. Protein: CASSQDQAQPTETQYF.

The table lists this clone with a few counts. The chain has TRBV2 and TRBJ2-1; TRBD2 is a possible D gene (6 bases). The V gene's germline CDR1 is SNHLY and CDR2 FYNNEI. The CDR3 runs 13 residues. Between the trimmed V and J ends, which lost 6 bases and 7 bases, there was a span of 13 bases. The CDR3 here is CASRAPSVNEQFF. The CDR3, as DNA: TGTGCCAGCAGAGCCCCTAGCGTTAATGAGCAGTTCTTC.

This sequence joins TRBV7-8 and TRBJ1-3; 7 positions agree with TRBD1. The CDR3 is 18 amino acids. Trimming took 6 bases from V and 2 from J; bases not matched to a gene: 16. CDR1 SGHVS and CDR2 FQNEAQ come from the germline V gene. The CDR3 bases are TGTGCCAGCAGAAACGACCGGAGGGGGCAGAGAACTGGAAACACCATATATTTT. Amino acids: CASRNDRRGQRTGNTIYF.

The chain employs TRBV7-2 and TRBJ1-2; no clear D. V lost 4 bases, J lost 4 bases, and 7 bases lay in between. The CDR3 extends over 12 amino acids. Germline CDR1 and CDR2: SGHTA and FQGNSA. Here the CDR3 reads CASSSGVYGYTF. DNA for the CDR3: TGTGCCAGCAGCTCGGGTGTCTATGGCTACACCTTC.

Only one count was recorded for this clone. Written as DNA, the CDR3 is TGTGCCAGTCGAGGAACAGGGTGGTACGAGCAGTACTTC. It yields the protein CASRGTGWYEQYF. The rearrangement links TRBV19 to TRBJ2-7; TRBD1 might be the D (6 bases). The germline V and J ends were trimmed by 8 bases and 4 bases, with 15 bases remaining between them. The CDR3 is 13 residues long. The V gene's germline CDR1 is LNHDA and CDR2 SQIVND (reference sequence).

With regard to this clone: One junction end does not reproduce the germline sequence, and a read error may be involved. The rearrangement links TRBV9 to TRBJ1-2; TRBD1 matches 11 bases. Germline assignment: CDR1 SGDLS and CDR2 YYNGEE. The CDR3 consists of 14 residues. CDR3 sequence reads: CASGVWTGGDGYTF. The CDR3 nucleotides are TGTGCCAGCGGCGTCTGGACAGGGGGCGATGGCTACACCTTC.

This sequence joins TRBV23-1 and TRBJ2-2, with 9 bases fitting TRBD2. TRBV23-1 is annotated as an ORF whose role is uncertain. This CDR3 has 15 residues. Trimming removed 10 bases from V and 3 bases from J; junction bases left unmatched: 9. In DNA form, the CDR3 reads TGCGCCATTAACATTAGCGGGAGAGACACCGGGGAGCTGTTTTTT. This encodes CAINISGRDTGELFF.

The chain links TRBV2 to TRBJ1-5, with TRBD1 matching over 11 bases. The J segment lost 7 bases and the V segment lost 4 bases, leaving 3 bases of the junction unmatched. Germline CDR1 reads SNHLY; CDR2 reads FYNNEI. This CDR3 has 14 amino acids. CDR3 coding DNA: TGTGCCAGCAGTGGGACAGGGGGCTTCCAGCCCCAGCATTTT. Protein sequence: CASSGTGGFQPQHF. The whole variable domain, remainder taken from reference TRBV2 and TRBJ1-5, is EPEVTQTPSHQVTQMGQEVILRCVPISNHLYFYWYRQILGQKVEFLVSFYNNEISEKSEIFDDQFSVERPDGSNFTLKIRSTKLEDSAMYFCASSGTGGFQPQHFGDGTRLSIL.

The rearrangement uses TRBV11-3 and TRBJ2-7; D is ambiguous. The CDR3 runs to 11 residues. The germline CDR1 and CDR2 sequences are SGHNT and YENEEA. V lost 4 bases and J 2 bases, leaving 3 bases between the germline ends. CDR3 in DNA: TGTGCCAGCAGCTCTGCCTACGAGCAGTACTTC. This gives the protein CASSSAYEQYF.